One sample yielded the 7 T cell receptor beta chains listed below, sequenced in a study of shared clonotypes between healthy human individuals. Naive CD8 cells, CD45RO-negative and positively selected for CCR7, excluded terminally differentiated effector memory CD45RA+ cells. Assay used: immunoSEQ multiplex PCR; TCRdb lists only in-frame clones, some missing. The sample carries some 800,000 clones, over 90% recorded once. Sequencing input: naive CD8+ T cells sorted from blood. The source of these receptors is a man aged 25-45 years in good health.

The count of this clone is one. The rearrangement joins TRBV23-1 to TRBJ2-7, with 8 bases that match TRBD1. TRBV23-1 is an ORF, with its function uncertain. After removal of 3 bases from V and 2 bases from J, the junction contained 3 bases not matched to a gene. CDR3 size: 14 residues. The chain's CDR3 is CASSHPGQAYEQYF. CDR3 DNA: TGCGCCAGCAGTCACCCGGGACAGGCCTACGAGCAGTACTTC.

The genes are TRBV5-1 and TRBJ1-2; D remains ambiguous. Trimming removed 4 bases from V and 5 bases from J, with 18 bases in between. Germline V CDR1 and CDR2: SGHRS, YFSETQ. This CDR3 has 15 amino acids. The CDR3 sequence is CASSISPEFHYGYTF. CDR3 in DNA: TGCGCCAGCAGCATAAGCCCGGAATTCCATTATGGCTACACCTTC.

J is TRBJ2-7 and V is TRBV21-1; the DNA was not compared with TRBD2, the D call given in the table. TRBV21-1 is a documented pseudogene. This CDR3 contains 16 residues. The CDR3 DNA follows: TGTGCCAGCAGCAAAGCCCTAGCGGGAGCGCCCTACGAGCAGTACTTC. Protein sequence: CASSKALAGAPYEQYF.

The sample holds one count of this clone. The chain couples TRBV4-3 to TRBJ2-1, with no clear D. Deletions cut 1 base from V and 8 bases from J, with 9 bases between. The CDR3 extends over 13 amino acids. Germline CDR1 is LGHNA and CDR2 is YSLEER. The CDR3 coding sequence is TGCGCCAGCAGCCAAGGCGCGAGTGATGAGCAGTTCTTC. It translates to CASSQGASDEQFF.

The J gene is TRBJ1-1, the V gene TRBV7-9; no clear D gene. The V end lost 3 bases, the J end lost 1 base, and 9 bases lay between the germline ends. The CDR3 totals 14 residues. Per germline, CDR1 SEHNR and CDR2 FQNEAQ (reference sequence). CDR3 amino acids: CASSLGSGNTEAFF. The CDR3 DNA reads as TGTGCCAGCAGCTTGGGGTCGGGGAACACTGAAGCTTTCTTT. Filled out from reference TRBV7-9 and TRBJ1-1, the complete variable domain reads DTGVSQNPRHKITKRGQNVTFRCDPISEHNRLYWYRQTLGQGPEFLTYFQNEAQLEKSRLLSDRFSAERPKGSFSTLEIQRTEQGDSAMYLCASSLGSGNTEAFFGQGTRLTVV.

The J gene is TRBJ2-1, the V gene TRBV29-1; D is possibly TRBD1 or TRBD2 (5 bases each). CDR1 is SQVTM, CDR2 ANQGSEA, per germline. Trimming cost V 7 bases and J 11 bases, with 12 bases left between them. This CDR3 is 10 amino acids long. DNA of the CDR3: TGCAGCGCTGACGGGGACCAGCAGTTCTTC. Amino acids: CSADGDQQFF.

The chain is built from TRBV7-6 and TRBJ2-3, with 8 nucleotides matching TRBD2. The V segment lost 5 bases and the J segment 2 bases; nucleotides outside the gene matches: 9. The CDR3 has 16 residues. CDR1 is SGHVS and CDR2 is FNYEAQ in the germline V gene. CDR3 sequence reads: CASSITSGRITDTQYF. CDR3 nucleotides: TGTGCCAGCAGCATAACCAGCGGGAGAATCACAGATACGCAGTATTTT.